Presented here are 7 T cell receptor beta chains from one specimen sequenced in a study of Ad26.COV2.S vaccination and SARS-CoV-2 variants. Clones were sequenced by immunoSEQ multiplex PCR, and TCRdb holds only the in-frame ones, with some missing. The sample lists roughly 240,000 clones; approximately 87% were seen once. Treatment reported: 15 to 20 received Ad26.COV2.S at low or high dose, single or two shots; 5 received placebo; per-sample allocation not given. All samples were drawn on day 63, counting from the first vaccine or placebo injection. Sequenced material: peripheral blood, taken in a trial of Ad26.COV2.S vaccine versus placebo. All receptors derive from a person aged 18-60 years who received the Ad26.COV2.S COVID-19 vaccine or a placebo.

Only a few counts were recorded for this clone. The chain joins TRBV28 to TRBJ2-2, with 11 bases identical to TRBD2. Trimming removed 7 bases from V and 7 bases from J; junction bases left unmatched: 14. The CDR3 is 17 residues long. Germline CDR1 MDHEN, CDR2 SYDVKM. CDR3 DNA: TGTGCCAGCACTTACATCGTTGCTAGCGGGAGGTACGGGGAGCTGTTTTTT. Residues: CASTYIVASGRYGELFF.

The chain carries TRBV28 and TRBJ1-2; 7 positions agree with TRBD1. CDR3 size: 16 residues. V dropped 6 bases and J dropped 1; count of bases not matched to a gene: 11. From germline, CDR1 is MDHEN and CDR2 SYDVKM. The CDR3 nucleotides read TGTGCCAGCAGATATACTGGACAGGAATTTAACTATGGCTACACCTTC. Protein: CASRYTGQEFNYGYTF.

This clone was seen only once. CDR3 sequence (DNA): TGTGCCAGTAGCTTCGACAGGGCCGGGAATTCACCCCTCCACTTT. This sequence encodes CASSFDRAGNSPLHF. The chain uses TRBV19 and TRBJ1-6; 7 bases fit TRBD1. The CDR3 extends over 15 amino acids. Germline trimming cut 6 bases from V and 7 bases from J; bases unmatched to any gene: 9. From germline, CDR1 is LNHDA and CDR2 SQIVND (reference sequence).

J is TRBJ1-2 and V is TRBV7-9; D perhaps matches TRBD1 (5 bases). The germline V and J ends were trimmed by 0 bases and 7 bases, with 18 bases remaining between them. CDR1 and CDR2 (germline): SEHNR, FQNEAQ (reference sequence). CDR3 size: 16 residues. The CDR3 nucleotides read TGTGCCAGCAGCTTAGCGCTGAGAGGGCAGGGTGGTGGCTACACCTTC. Translated, it gives CASSLALRGQGGGYTF.

The chain uses TRBV6-2 or TRBV6-3 and TRBJ2-3, with a weak D call TRBD1 (5 bases). CDR1 is MNHEY and CDR2 is SVGEGT in the germline V gene. This CDR3 spans 15 amino acids. V lost 5 bases and J lost 2, with 14 bases in between. DNA for the CDR3: TGTGCCAGCAGTGCGCGCCAGGGAACCACAGATACGCAGTATTTT. It translates to CASSARQGTTDTQYF.

The chain carries TRBV10-3 and TRBJ1-2; D remains ambiguous. Germline V gene lookup returns CDR1 ENHRY and CDR2 SYGVKD. CDR3 length: 13 residues. Trimming stripped 0 bases from V and 12 bases from J, with 14 bases between. CDR3 bases: TGTGCCATCAGTGAGTCGTTGGAGGCTAGGCACACCTTC. Residues: CAISESLEARHTF.

The V gene is TRBV29-1, the J gene TRBJ1-2, with D perhaps matching TRBD1 (5 bases). The germline V gene encodes CDR1 SQVTM and CDR2 ANQGSEA. This CDR3 has 12 residues. The germline V and J ends were trimmed by 0 bases and 7 bases, with 9 bases remaining between them. CDR3 region: CSVEDGTSGYTF. The DNA for the CDR3 is TGCAGCGTTGAAGACGGGACTTCTGGCTACACCTTC. The whole variable domain, remainder taken from reference TRBV29-1 and TRBJ1-2, is SAVISQKPSRDICQRGTSLTIQCQVDSQVTMMFWYRQQPGQSLTLIATANQGSEATYESGFVIDKFPISRPNLTFSTLTVSNMSPEDSSIYLCSVEDGTSGYTFGSGTRLTVV.